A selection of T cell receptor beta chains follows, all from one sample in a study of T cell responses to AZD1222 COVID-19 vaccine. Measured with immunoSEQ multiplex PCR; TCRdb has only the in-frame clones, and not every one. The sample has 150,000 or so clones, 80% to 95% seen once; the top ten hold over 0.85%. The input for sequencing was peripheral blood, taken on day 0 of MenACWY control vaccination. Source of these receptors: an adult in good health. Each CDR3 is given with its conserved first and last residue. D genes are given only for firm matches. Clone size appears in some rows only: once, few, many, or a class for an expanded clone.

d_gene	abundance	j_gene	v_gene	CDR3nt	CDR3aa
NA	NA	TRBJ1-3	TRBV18	TGTGCCAGCTCAATACAGGACTCCGGAAACACCATATATTTT	CASSIQDSGNTIYF
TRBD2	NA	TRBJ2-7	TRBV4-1	TGCGCCAGCAGCCAAGATTTAGCGGGCGGTTACTACGAGCAGTACTTC	CASSQDLAGGYYEQYF
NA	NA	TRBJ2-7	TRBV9	TGTGCCAGCAGCGCCATGACAGGAGTCGGCGAGCAGTACTTC	CASSAMTGVGEQYF
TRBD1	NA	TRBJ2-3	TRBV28	TGTGCCAGCGGTCCTACAGGGGCTGTTACAGATACGCAGTATTTT	CASGPTGAVTDTQYF
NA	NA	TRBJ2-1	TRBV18	TGTGCCAGCTCACCCGCCTACAATGAGCAGTTCTTC	CASSPAYNEQFF
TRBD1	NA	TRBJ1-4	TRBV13	TGTGCCAGCAGCTCACAGGGGCGGGAGGAAAAACTGTTTTTT	CASSSQGREEKLFF
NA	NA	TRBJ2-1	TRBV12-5	TGTGCTAGTGACCCCAGTCGTTTCTCCTACAATGAGCAGTTCTTC	CASDPSRFSYNEQFF
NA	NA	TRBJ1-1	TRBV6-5	TGTGCCAGCAGCCCGAGACTTATGAACACTGAAGCTTTCTTT	CASSPRLMNTEAFF
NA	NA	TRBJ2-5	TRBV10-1	TGCGCCAGCAGTGAGGTCGTCAGGACCCTCGGGGAGACCCAGTACTTC	CASSEVVRTLGETQYF
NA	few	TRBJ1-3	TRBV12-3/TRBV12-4	TGTGCCAGCAGTTTATCTGGAAACACCATATATTTT	CASSLSGNTIYF
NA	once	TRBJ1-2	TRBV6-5	TGTGCCAGCAGTTCGGACAGTTACTATGGCTACACCTTC	CASSSDSYYGYTF
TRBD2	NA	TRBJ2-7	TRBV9	TGTGCCAGCAGCCCGATAGCGGGAGGGGGCTCCTACGAGCAGTACTTC	CASSPIAGGGSYEQYF
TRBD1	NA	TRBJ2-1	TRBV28	TGTGCCAGCAGTTTATCGGGACAGGGGGTTGATGAGCAGTTCTTC	CASSLSGQGVDEQFF
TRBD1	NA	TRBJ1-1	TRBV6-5	TGTGCCAGCAGTTCGCCGACAGGGGGGAACACTGAAGCTTTCTTT	CASSSPTGGNTEAFF
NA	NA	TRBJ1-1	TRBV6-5	TGTGCCAGCGAACGAGCGAACACTGAAGCTTTCTTT	CASERANTEAFF
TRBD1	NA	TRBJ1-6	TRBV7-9	TGTGCCAGCAGCCCCGACGGGACAGGGGTGTCACCCCTCCACTTT	CASSPDGTGVSPLHF
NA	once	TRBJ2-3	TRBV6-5	TGTGCCAGCACCCGGGACTTACAAACCTATACGCAGTATTTT	CASTRDLQTYTQYF
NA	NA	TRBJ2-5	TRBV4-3	TGCGCCAGCAGCCCGGGACTTCTAGAGACCCAGTACTTC	CASSPGLLETQYF
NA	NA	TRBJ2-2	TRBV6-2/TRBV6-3	TGTGCCAGCAGTCACGCCGGGACGAACACCGGGGAGCTGTTTTTT	CASSHAGTNTGELFF
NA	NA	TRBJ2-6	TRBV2	TGTGCCAGCAGTCGTCGGTCAACCGGGACAAGTAAATCTGGGGCCAACGTCCTGACTTTC	CASSRRSTGTSKSGANVLTF
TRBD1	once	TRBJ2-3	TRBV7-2	TGTGCCAGCAGCTACAGGGGGCGCGCAGATACGCAGTATTTT	CASSYRGRADTQYF
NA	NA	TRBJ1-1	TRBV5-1	TGCGCCAGCAGAAGAGGGGGAATCAACACTGAAGCTTTCTTT	CASRRGGINTEAFF
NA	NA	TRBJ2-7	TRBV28	TGTGCCAGCAGTTTGGCTGACTCCTACGAGCAGTACTTC	CASSLADSYEQYF
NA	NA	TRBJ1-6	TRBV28	TGTGCCAGCAGTTTTAGCGAGGGAGAGTCACCCCTCCACTTT	CASSFSEGESPLHF
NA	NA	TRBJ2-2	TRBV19	TGTGCCAGTCGACCGTTTATGGGTGAGGATAACACCGGGGAGCTGTTTTTT	CASRPFMGEDNTGELFF
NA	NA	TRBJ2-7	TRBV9	TGTGCCAGCAGCGCTCGAAACTCTCCAGGTTTCTACGAGCAGTACTTC	CASSARNSPGFYEQYF
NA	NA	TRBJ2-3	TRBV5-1	TGCGCCAGCAGCATACACGGGCGACAGGAAGATACGCAGTATTTT	CASSIHGRQEDTQYF
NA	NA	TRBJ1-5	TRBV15	TGTGCCACCAGCAGAGTATATAGCAATCAGCCCCAGCATTTT	CATSRVYSNQPQHF
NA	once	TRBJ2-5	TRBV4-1	TGCGCCAGCAGCCAAGGGTTTTCGGGCAGACAAGAGACCCAGTACTTC	CASSQGFSGRQETQYF
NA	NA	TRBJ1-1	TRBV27	TGTGCCAGCAGTTTAAACGGCATGAACACTGAAGCTTTCTTT	CASSLNGMNTEAFF
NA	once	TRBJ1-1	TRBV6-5	TGTGCCTCCCGCGGGGGCACTGAAGCTTTCTTT	CASRGGTEAFF
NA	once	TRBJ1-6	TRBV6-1	TGTGCCAGCAGTGACAGGGCGATGTCACCCCTCCACTTT	CASSDRAMSPLHF
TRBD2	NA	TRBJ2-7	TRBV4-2	TGTGCCAGCAGCCCCACTGGGCGGGAGGGCCGATACGAGCAGTACTTC	CASSPTGREGRYEQYF
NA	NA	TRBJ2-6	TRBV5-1	TGCGCCAGCAGCTTGGGACAGGCCTCTGGGGCCAACGTCCTGACTTTC	CASSLGQASGANVLTF
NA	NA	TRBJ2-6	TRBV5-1	TGCGCCAGCAGCTTGGCCCCACAGGGCATCATAGGTGGGGCCAACGTCCTGACTTTC	CASSLAPQGIIGGANVLTF
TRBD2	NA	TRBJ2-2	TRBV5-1	TGCGCCAGCAGCCCAACAGCGGGAGTCCCCGGGGAGCTGTTTTTT	CASSPTAGVPGELFF